Listed below are T cell receptor beta chains from one sample, sequenced in a study of blood T cell repertoires in COVID-19. The method was immunoSEQ multiplex PCR; TCRdb's version includes in-frame clones alone and lacks a portion of them. The sample includes around 63,000 clones, over 75% of them seen just once. Sequencing input: peripheral blood. The receptors come from a woman in her sixties with acute or convalescent COVID-19. Each CDR3 is given without its conserved first and last residue.

V	J	CDR3
TRBV7-3	TRBJ1-6	ASSSGQGAPPLH
TRBV6-5	TRBJ1-3	ASSPSGVAGNTIY
TRBV6-2/TRBV6-3	TRBJ2-5	ASSYSRGVEETQY
TRBV15	TRBJ1-2	ATSREQTGVYGYT
TRBV6-1	TRBJ1-2	ASSERGNGYT
TRBV6-1	TRBJ1-5	ASSDPPGTGRDQPQH
TRBV6-6	TRBJ1-6	ASSLPEDSPLH
TRBV5-1	TRBJ2-5	ASSLGASDLETQY
TRBV4-3	TRBJ1-5	ASSQEWRGQPQH
TRBV7-2	TRBJ2-1	ASSLGFSAYNEQF
TRBV27	TRBJ2-2	ASSFLTGTTLTGELF
TRBV27	TRBJ1-1	ASSLRQGRPW
TRBV5-1	TRBJ1-4	ASRLGGGQGEKLF
TRBV19	TRBJ1-3	ASSMTGRSGNTIY
TRBV11-2	TRBJ2-5	ASSPQGYGETQY
TRBV4-2	TRBJ1-1	ASSPDRDTEAF
TRBV9	TRBJ1-2	ASSVRTGAGGYT
TRBV4-1	TRBJ1-2	ASSQERTGLNYGYT
TRBV9	TRBJ2-5	ASSVYGAAQY
TRBV6-4	TRBJ2-1	ASSRGLATYNEQF
TRBV6-5	TRBJ2-2	ASILAGGNGELF